A single sample gave rise to the 31 T cell receptor beta chains below, sequenced in a study of blood T cells in healthy people across ages. For the second PCR, which ran for roughly 6 to 12 cycles, a sample-barcoded 5' primer and a J-beta primer mix were used. TCRdb redid the calling of the 5' RACE reads with MiXCR, one entry per CDR3 protein. The sample includes 1,100,000 or so distinct CDR3 sequences, 40% to 55% seen only once; the top ten take 15% to 20%. Material for sequencing was blood. Receptors were obtained from a woman aged 55 to 70 in good health.

The CDR3 here is CADARGFGANVLTF. The CDR3 coding sequence is TGTGCCGACGCAAGGGGGTTCGGGGCCAACGTCCTGACTTTC. The chain links TRBV7-2 to TRBJ2-6, with TRBD1 as a possible D gene (6 bases). This CDR3 spans 14 amino acids. Germline V lookup: CDR1 SGHTA, CDR2 FQGNSA. Trimming took off 11 bases at V and 4 bases at J, with 15 bases between the two ends. The entire variable domain, with the rest obtained from reference TRBV7-2 and TRBJ2-6, is as follows: GAGVSQSPSNKVTEKGKDVELRCDPISGHTALYWYRQSLGQGLEFLIYFQGNSAPDKSGLPSDRFSAERTGGSVSTLTIQRTQQEDSAVYLCADARGFGANVLTFGAGSRLTVL.

In its sample, this clonotype was seen a few times. The chain employs TRBV7-9 and TRBJ1-4; D is possibly TRBD1 (6 bases). Trimming removed 5 bases at V and 8 bases at J, with 12 bases between. The CDR3 loop spans 13 amino acids. The germline V gene has CDR1 SEHNR and CDR2 FQNEAQ (reference sequence). The CDR3 sequence is CASSGGQPEKLFF. Written as DNA, the CDR3 is TGTGCCAGCAGCGGAGGACAGCCCGAAAAACTGTTTTTT.

The gene calls are TRBV9 and TRBJ2-3, with 13 bases that match TRBD2. The CDR3 contains 16 residues. V shed 4 bases, J shed 5 bases, and the junction held 7 bases outside the gene matches. Germline V gives CDR1 SGDLS, CDR2 YYNGEE. CDR3 in DNA: TGTGCCAGCAGCTTCTCTGGACTAGCGGGAGTAGATACGCAGTATTTT. As protein: CASSFSGLAGVDTQYF. The full variable domain, with the rest looked up from reference TRBV9 and TRBJ2-3, is DSGVTQTPKHLITATGQRVTLRCSPRSGDLSVYWYQQSLDQGLQFLIQYYNGEERAKGNILERFSAQQFPDLHSELNLSSLELGDSALYFCASSFSGLAGVDTQYFGPGTRLTVL.

This clonotype came up a few times. The chain recombines TRBV29-1 with TRBJ2-5, with TRBD1 identical over 10 bases. Germline assignment: CDR1 SQVTM and CDR2 ANQGSEA. Trimming removed 6 bases from V and 11 bases from J; junction bases left unmatched: 15. The CDR3 is 14 residues long. Written as DNA, the CDR3 is TGCAGCGTCAGGGACAGGGGAGGCTACAATGAGCAGTACTTC. This gives the protein CSVRDRGGYNEQYF.

The V gene is TRBV29-1, the J gene TRBJ2-7; 8 nucleotides agree with TRBD1. J lost 3 bases, V lost 5 bases, and 3 bases had no gene match. This CDR3 is built from 12 residues. Germline V gene data show CDR1 as SQVTM and CDR2 as ANQGSEA. The CDR3 loop is CSVMTGVYEQYF. CDR3 in DNA: TGCAGCGTTATGACAGGGGTCTACGAGCAGTACTTC.

This clonotype was counted once. The rearrangement links TRBV3-1 to TRBJ2-3; possible D gene TRBD2, 6 bases. Germline assignment: CDR1 LGHDT and CDR2 YNNKEL (reference sequence). This CDR3 spans 16 amino acids. Trimming stripped 3 bases from V and 9 bases from J, with 22 bases between. The CDR3 region has the DNA TGTGCCAGCAGCCAGGGACCCGTAGGAGGGCCCGGGACGCAGTATTTT. Translated: CASSQGPVGGPGTQYF.

This chain joins TRBV6-5 and TRBJ2-5; tentatively, D is TRBD1 (5 bases). The germline CDR1 and CDR2 sequences are MNHEY and SVGAGI. The CDR3 spans 12 residues. V was trimmed by 4 bases and J by 5 bases, leaving 8 bases between them. DNA of the CDR3: TGTGCCAGCAGTTCCAAGGGGGAGACCCAGTACTTC. Translated, it gives CASSSKGETQYF.

This chain joins TRBV27 and TRBJ1-2, with TRBD1 as a possible D gene (6 bases). Germline V gene sequence: CDR1 MNHEY, CDR2 SMNVEV (reference sequence). V was pared by 8 bases and J by 4 bases, with 26 bases between. The CDR3 loop spans 17 amino acids. CDR3 DNA sequence: TGTGCCAGCCGAGATACTGACAGGATCGGGGCGAGCTATGGCTACACCTTC. It encodes CASRDTDRIGASYGYTF.

The gene calls are TRBV7-2 and TRBJ2-2; perhaps TRBD1 as D (5 bases). The germline V gene has CDR1 SGHTA and CDR2 FQGNSA. This CDR3 comprises 15 residues. Trimming pared 5 bases from V and 2 bases from J, leaving 12 bases between. The CDR3 sequence is CASSLRQTNTGELFF. DNA for the CDR3: TGTGCCAGCAGCCTTCGACAGACTAACACCGGGGAGCTGTTTTTT.

The sample holds a few counts of this clonotype. This chain joins TRBV27 and TRBJ2-1, with 8 positions matching TRBD2. Germline-derived CDR1 and CDR2 are MNHEY and SMNVEV (reference sequence). The CDR3 consists of 15 residues. V dropped 5 bases and J dropped 4; count of bases not matched to a gene: 7. This CDR3 reads CASSPSGGVYNEQFF. CDR3 DNA: TGTGCCAGCAGTCCCTCCGGGGGGGTTTACAATGAGCAGTTCTTC.

This chain joins TRBV6-5 and TRBJ2-5; D is undetermined. Germline V gene sequence: CDR1 MNHEY, CDR2 SVGAGI. V lost 6 bases, J lost 12 bases, and 17 bases lay in between. This CDR3 has 12 amino acids. The DNA of the CDR3 is TGTGCCAGCAGGAGTTCGGCTCCGCTCGAGTACTTC. Protein sequence: CASRSSAPLEYF.

The gene calls are TRBV28 and TRBJ2-1; 12 bases fit TRBD2. This CDR3 is built from 16 residues. With 5 bases clipped from V and 6 bases from J, the junction kept 8 bases outside the gene matches. The V gene's germline CDR1 is MDHEN and CDR2 SYDVKM. CDR3 sequence: CASSVVTSGRVNEQFF. The CDR3, as DNA: TGTGCCAGCAGTGTCGTGACTAGCGGGAGAGTCAATGAGCAGTTCTTC.

The chain joins TRBV20-1 to TRBJ2-3; 11 nucleotides align to TRBD2. The CDR3 contains 14 residues. V shed 4 bases and J 9 bases; nucleotides not matched to a gene: 9. Germline-derived CDR1 and CDR2 are DFQATT and SNEGSKA (reference sequence). The CDR3 reads CSAKLAGGPGTQYF. The CDR3 region has the DNA TGCAGTGCTAAATTAGCGGGAGGGCCGGGGACGCAGTATTTT.

A few counts support this clonotype. The rearrangement uses TRBV3-1 and TRBJ2-1; D perhaps matches TRBD2 (6 bases). Trimming left V 0 bases short and J 6 bases short, with 12 bases between. Germline V gene data show CDR1 as LGHDT and CDR2 as YNNKEL (reference sequence). This CDR3 is 15 amino acids long. As DNA, the CDR3 is TGTGCCAGCAGCCAAGAGGGAGGATTCTCCAATGAGCAGTTCTTC. This codes for CASSQEGGFSNEQFF.

This clonotype came up once. The chain joins TRBV27 to TRBJ2-7; 9 bases are shared with TRBD1. From germline, CDR1 is MNHEY and CDR2 SMNVEV (reference sequence). The V segment lost 3 bases and the J segment 7 bases; nucleotides outside the gene matches: 4. The length of the CDR3 is 13 residues. CDR3 DNA sequence: TGTGCCAGCAGTTTCGGACAGGGGAAGGAGCAGTACTTC. Translation: CASSFGQGKEQYF.

This clonotype was picked up a small number of times. The chain links TRBV24-1 to TRBJ2-3, with unresolved D. The CDR3 loop spans 13 amino acids. Germline V gives CDR1 KGHDR, CDR2 SFDVKD. V lost 2 bases to trimming and J lost 4 bases, with 6 bases between them. The CDR3 nucleotides are TGTGCCACCAGTGATTCAATCCCAGATACGCAGTATTTT. Translation: CATSDSIPDTQYF.

CDR3 amino acids: CASNPDASSSVPLHF. CDR3 coding DNA: TGTGCCAGTAACCCGGACGCCTCCTCTTCGGTACCCCTCCACTTT. The J gene is TRBJ1-6, the V gene TRBV19; D remains unclear. CDR3 length: 15 amino acids. Deletions cut 7 bases from V and 12 bases from J, with 22 bases between. CDR1 and CDR2 from the germline V gene are LNHDA and SQIVND (reference sequence).

In its sample, this clonotype was seen a few times. The chain recombines TRBV6-5 with TRBJ2-6; perhaps TRBD1 as D (5 bases). This CDR3 contains 16 residues. CDR1 and CDR2 (germline): MNHEY, SVGAGI. The V gene lost 5 bases and the J gene lost 0 bases, with 11 bases spanning the gap. In DNA, the CDR3 is TGTGCCAGCAGTCTCCGACAGACCTCTGGGGCCAACGTCCTGACTTTC. Translation: CASSLRQTSGANVLTF.

This clonotype has just a few counts. V gene TRBV20-1 combines with J gene TRBJ1-4; D is undetermined. V shed 3 bases and J shed 8 bases, with 22 bases lying between them. Germline V CDR1 and CDR2: DFQATT, SNEGSKA (reference sequence). This CDR3 has 16 residues. DNA for the CDR3: TGCAGTGCTAGGGCTACCTCCGGGTCTTCACTAGAAAAACTGTTTTTT. Amino acid sequence: CSARATSGSSLEKLFF.

This clonotype has just a few counts. The rearrangement links TRBV6-5 to TRBJ2-1; 10 nucleotides line up with TRBD1. Germline V gene data show CDR1 as MNHEY and CDR2 as SVGAGI. This CDR3 spans 15 amino acids. J gave up 6 bases and V 6 bases, and 8 bases lay outside the gene matches. DNA of the CDR3: TGTGCCAGCAGCTCCTCCGGGACAGGGGTCAATGAGCAGTTCTTC. Protein product: CASSSSGTGVNEQFF.

This rearrangement joins TRBV6-6 to TRBJ2-7; TRBD2 aligns across 9 bases. The CDR3 runs to 17 residues. With V trimmed by 7 bases and J by 0 bases, 13 bases remained unmatched. CDR1 is MNHNY and CDR2 is SVGAGI in the germline V gene (reference sequence). The CDR3 region has the DNA TGTGCCAGCACCCCCATAGCGGGAGATTCGGGCTCCTACGAGCAGTACTTC. Encoded protein: CASTPIAGDSGSYEQYF.

This clonotype occurred a few times. The chain links TRBV10-3 to TRBJ2-1; D not resolved. Trimming removed 2 bases at V and 6 bases at J, with 11 bases between. This CDR3 contains 14 residues. Germline loops: CDR1 ENHRY, CDR2 SYGVKD. CDR3 protein: CAISEDETVNEQFF. The DNA of the CDR3 is TGTGCCATCAGTGAGGATGAGACCGTCAATGAGCAGTTCTTC.

V and J are TRBV27 and TRBJ1-6; D is undetermined. CDR3 length equals 13 residues. Trimming pared 7 bases from V and 4 bases from J, leaving 8 bases between. Germline CDR1 MNHEY, CDR2 SMNVEV (reference sequence). The CDR3 DNA reads as TGTGCCAGCAAGGAACGTTATAATTCACCCCTCCACTTT. This encodes CASKERYNSPLHF.

As to this clonotype: At one end, the junction sequence differs from germline, possibly due to a read error. V usage is TRBV6-6 and J usage is TRBJ1-5, with D unclear. Germline V gene sequence: CDR1 MNHNY, CDR2 SVGAGI (reference sequence). CDR3 length: 15 residues. In DNA, the CDR3 is TGTGCCAGCAATTACGGGCCCCTAAGCAATCAGCCCCAGCATTTT. Protein product: CASNYGPLSNQPQHF.

This clonotype was detected a few times. It may be a read error: a sequence one base away is much more abundant. The chain uses TRBV20-1 and TRBJ2-1, with 9 bases that match TRBD2. The CDR3 sequence is 14 residues long. Germline V gives CDR1 DFQATT, CDR2 SNEGSKA (reference sequence). Unmatched junction bases numbered 4, after V lost 3 bases and J lost 4 bases. In DNA, the CDR3 is TGCAGTGCTAGTGTGACTAGCGGATACAATGAGCAGTTCTTC. Protein: CSASVTSGYNEQFF.

This chain connects TRBV13 to TRBJ2-7; the match to TRBD2 covers 10 bases. Germline CDR1 PRHDT, CDR2 FYEKMQ (reference sequence). The V segment lost 2 bases and the J segment 7 bases; nucleotides outside the gene matches: 8. There are 15 residues in the CDR3. CDR3 sequence reads: CASSLSSGSFGEQYF. The CDR3 DNA follows: TGTGCCAGCAGCTTATCTAGCGGGAGTTTCGGGGAGCAGTACTTC.

The rearrangement joins TRBV29-1 to TRBJ2-5; no clear D gene. The CDR3 has 12 amino acids. Per the germline V gene, CDR1 is SQVTM and CDR2 is ANQGSEA. The V and J ends lost 3 bases and 4 bases respectively, with 9 bases between them. As DNA, the CDR3 is TGCAGCGTTGATTTTCAGTCAGAGACCCAGTACTTC. This gives the protein CSVDFQSETQYF.

This clonotype showed up just a few times. The CDR3 spells CASSSGLAGRVDTQYF. The CDR3 bases are TGTGCCAGCAGCTCAGGACTAGCGGGAAGAGTAGATACGCAGTATTTT. The chain couples TRBV5-6 to TRBJ2-3; 12 bases line up with TRBD2. V was clipped by 3 bases and J by 5 bases; unmatched bases: 7. The germline gives CDR1 SGHDT, CDR2 YYEEEE. The CDR3 loop spans 16 amino acids.

In regard to this clonotype: A much larger clone differs from this one at a single base, so this may be a read error. The chain carries TRBV29-1 and TRBJ2-1; D is possibly TRBD2 (6 bases). CDR3 size: 11 residues. Germline CDR1 and CDR2: SQVTM and ANQGSEA. V was cut by 7 bases and J by 8 bases, with 12 bases left in between. CDR3 sequence (DNA): TGCAGCGGAGGGACTCTGGATGAGCAGTTCTTC. Its translation is CSGGTLDEQFF.

J is TRBJ1-1 and V is TRBV6-5; the D is unclear. The CDR3 has 13 amino acids. V was trimmed by 7 bases and J by 1 base, leaving 10 bases between them. The germline V gene encodes CDR1 MNHEY and CDR2 SVGAGI. CDR3 nucleotides: TGTGCCAGCACCCTAGCAGGGAACACTGAAGCTTTCTTT. It specifies CASTLAGNTEAFF.

This clonotype is a singleton in its sample. The rearrangement uses TRBV20-1 and TRBJ1-1, with TRBD1 matching over 7 bases. Germline trimming cut 0 bases from V and 1 base from J; bases unmatched to any gene: 11. The germline CDR1 and CDR2 sequences are DFQATT and SNEGSKA (reference sequence). CDR3 size: 17 residues. In DNA, the CDR3 is TGCAGTGCTAGAGATAGTTTCCAGCGACAGGGGAACACTGAAGCTTTCTTT. It is translated as CSARDSFQRQGNTEAFF.